Following are 10 T cell receptor beta chains from one sample sequenced in a study of T cell repertoires in cytomegalovirus infection. TCRdb called the reads again in MiXCR, with one record for every CDR3 protein. The sample contains around 530,000 distinct CDR3 sequences, 26% of which appear only once. The material sequenced was PBMCs. The receptor source for this set is a human donor in good health (CMV status not recorded). Some clones in this sample may be carry-over from other donors' samples.

This clonotype was recorded many times. CDR3 DNA: TGTGCCAGCAAGGCTATAGCGGGGAGCTCCTACGAGCAGTACTTC. Translated, it gives CASKAIAGSSYEQYF. This chain joins TRBV7-2 and TRBJ2-7; 8 nucleotides agree with TRBD2. Trimming at V came to 7 bases and at J to 0 bases, leaving 8 bases not matched to a gene. The CDR3 extends over 15 amino acids. Germline CDR1 and CDR2: SGHTA and FQGNSA.

This clonotype was recorded a few times. This chain connects TRBV11-2 to TRBJ2-3, with 9 bases that match TRBD2. The CDR3 loop spans 15 amino acids. The germline CDR1 and CDR2 sequences are SGHAT and FQNNGV. V trimming: 7 bases; J trimming: 0 bases; junction bases outside the gene matches: 5. The CDR3 bases are TGTGCCAGCACCGTAACTAGCGGGAGCACAGATACGCAGTATTTT. It is translated as CASTVTSGSTDTQYF.

This chain's CDR3 is CSVTAANYGYTF. In DNA, the CDR3 is TGCAGCGTCACGGCAGCCAACTATGGCTACACCTTC. The chain couples TRBV29-1 to TRBJ1-2; D gene uncertain. CDR1 and CDR2 (germline): SQVTM, ANQGSEA. The V and J ends lost 6 bases and 2 bases respectively, with 10 bases between them. CDR3 length equals 12 residues.

This clonotype was found a few times. The CDR3 DNA reads TGTGCCAGCAGCTTATTCCTCGGATTTCCTAGCCACGAGCAGTACTTC. This translates into CASSLFLGFPSHEQYF. This rearrangement joins TRBV7-2 to TRBJ2-7; D possibly corresponds to TRBD2 (5 bases). This CDR3 spans 16 amino acids. V was pared by 2 bases and J by 5 bases, with 19 bases between. CDR1 and CDR2 from the germline V gene are SGHTA and FQGNSA.

The chain couples TRBV19 to TRBJ2-5; D is unclear. Trimming took 6 bases from V and 4 from J, leaving 12 bases between them. Germline V CDR1 and CDR2: LNHDA, SQIVND (reference sequence). The CDR3 totals 13 residues. CDR3 region: CASRESWAETQYF. The CDR3 bases are TGTGCCAGTAGGGAGTCGTGGGCAGAGACCCAGTACTTC.

The rearrangement links TRBV10-3 to TRBJ2-1; 14 bases agree with TRBD2. V shed 4 bases, J shed 10 bases, and the junction held 9 bases outside the gene matches. The CDR3 loop spans 16 amino acids. CDR1 is ENHRY, CDR2 SYGVKD, per germline. The CDR3 protein is CAISGAGLAGGDEQFF. DNA of the CDR3: TGTGCCATCAGTGGCGCCGGACTAGCGGGAGGAGACGAGCAGTTCTTC.

The chain is built from TRBV6-5 and TRBJ1-4; TRBD1 might be the D (6 bases). The germline CDR1 and CDR2 sequences are MNHEY and SVGAGI. Deletions cut 6 bases from V and 4 bases from J, with 12 bases between. The CDR3 is made up of 14 amino acids. CDR3 loop: CASSSDSLNEKLFF. CDR3 in DNA: TGTGCCAGCAGCTCGGACAGCCTTAATGAAAAACTGTTTTTT.

The J gene is TRBJ2-6, the V gene TRBV7-3; 7 nucleotides agree with TRBD1. This CDR3 is built from 15 residues. The V gene's germline CDR1 is SGHTA and CDR2 FQGTGA. Unmatched junction bases numbered 3, after V lost 3 bases and J lost 4 bases. The CDR3 DNA is TGTGCCAGCAGCTTTAGACAGGGAGGGGCCAACGTCCTGACTTTC. Encoded protein: CASSFRQGGANVLTF.

In this sample, this clonotype turned up a few times. The V gene is TRBV5-4, the J gene TRBJ1-1; D is uncertain. Germline V CDR1 and CDR2: SGHNT, YYREEE (reference sequence). Trimming removed 4 bases at V and 2 bases at J, with 15 bases between. This CDR3 comprises 15 residues. The DNA of the CDR3 is TGTGCCAGCAGCCCCTACATAAAGGCTAACACTGAAGCTTTCTTT. It translates to CASSPYIKANTEAFF.

The rearrangement links TRBV20-1 to TRBJ2-3; TRBD2 is a possible D gene (6 bases). Trimming removed 6 bases from V and 2 bases from J, with 18 bases in between. Germline loops: CDR1 DFQATT, CDR2 SNEGSKA (reference sequence). The CDR3 loop spans 15 amino acids. The CDR3 is CSARQREWATDTQYF. CDR3 DNA sequence: TGCAGTGCCCGGCAACGGGAGTGGGCCACAGATACGCAGTATTTT.